This T cell receptor (beta chain) was obtained from a study of regulatory T cells in long-lasting Graves disease. General study findings and limits: Persistent disease was characterized by preferential usage of TRBV28, TRBJ1-2 and TRBJ2-5.

At least ten counts were recorded for this clonotype. Its target is not known. The germline CDR1 and CDR2 sequences are DFQATT and SNEGSKA (reference sequence). This CDR3 contains 17 residues. V dropped 8 bases and J dropped 4; count of bases not matched to a gene: 20. The time point denotes: newly diagnosed GD, antithyroid drugs for less than 3 months. Construction of the TCR library relied on RNA isolated from PBMCs. To make TCR beta libraries, researchers used iRepertoire HTBI primers and Arm-PCR of CDR3 regions. TCRdb analysed the multiplex PCR reads with MiXCR anew, one entry per CDR3 protein. The profile shows about half a million distinct CDR3 sequences, 12% of them singletons. These sequences were also reported in another study, on T cells in Graves' hyperthyroidism and ophthalmopathy. That paper notes: Blood also showed most of the thyroid clonotypes that were expanded above 0.001.

The TCR comes from a woman under 40 with Graves disease. The genes are TRBV20-1 and TRBJ2-1, with 7 positions matching TRBD1. The sequencing used peripheral blood mononuclear cells (PBMCs), collected at new diagnosis, from a patient treated with antithyroid drugs. CDR3 sequence (DNA): TGCAGTCCAACCACAGGGGATGACAGGGTGGGATACAATGAGCAGTTCTTC. Translation: CSPTTGDDRVGYNEQFF.